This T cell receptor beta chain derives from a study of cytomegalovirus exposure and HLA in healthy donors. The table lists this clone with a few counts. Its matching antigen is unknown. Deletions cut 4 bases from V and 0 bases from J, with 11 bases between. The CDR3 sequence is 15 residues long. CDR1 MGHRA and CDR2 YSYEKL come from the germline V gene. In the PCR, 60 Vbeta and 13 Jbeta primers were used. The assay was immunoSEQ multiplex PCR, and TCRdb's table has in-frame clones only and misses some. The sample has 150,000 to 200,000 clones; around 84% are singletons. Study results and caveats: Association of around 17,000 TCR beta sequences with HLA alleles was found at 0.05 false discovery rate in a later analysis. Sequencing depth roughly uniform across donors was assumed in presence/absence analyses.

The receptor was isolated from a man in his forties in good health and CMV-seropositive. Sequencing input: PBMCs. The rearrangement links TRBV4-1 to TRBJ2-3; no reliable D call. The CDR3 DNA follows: TGCGCCAGCAGCCCGGTCGCTACTAGCACAGATACGCAGTATTTT. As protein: CASSPVATSTDTQYF.